Each of the 19 T cell receptor beta chains below was sequenced from the same sample in a study of blood T cell repertoires in COVID-19. The assay was immunoSEQ multiplex PCR, and TCRdb's table has in-frame clones only and misses some. Here the sample spans a few hundred thousand clones, over 75% being singletons. The sequenced material came from PBMCs or T cells enriched from blood (not recorded which). The receptors stem from a woman aged 40-49 years with acute COVID-19.

This clone was found a few times. J is TRBJ1-2 and V is TRBV15; D perhaps matches TRBD1 (5 bases). The germline V and J ends were trimmed by 0 bases and 0 bases, with 11 bases remaining between them. Germline V gene lookup returns CDR1 LNHNV and CDR2 YYDKDF (reference sequence). The CDR3 is made up of 16 amino acids. As DNA, the CDR3 is TGTGCCACCAGCAGAGATAAGGGGCAAGCTAACTATGGCTACACCTTC. Protein sequence: CATSRDKGQANYGYTF.

The CDR3 bases are TGTGCCAGTAGTATCACAGGGAGCAGCAATCAGCCCCAGCATTTT. This codes for CASSITGSSNQPQHF. The chain joins TRBV19 to TRBJ1-5; perhaps TRBD1 as D (6 bases). Germline V gives CDR1 LNHDA, CDR2 SQIVND (reference sequence). This CDR3 comprises 15 residues. V lost 3 bases and J 1 base, leaving 10 bases between the germline ends.

The sample holds a few counts of this clone. V usage is TRBV19 and J usage is TRBJ2-7, with 9 bases fitting TRBD1. There are 14 residues in the CDR3. The germline V gene encodes CDR1 LNHDA and CDR2 SQIVND (reference sequence). J gave up 5 bases and V 6 bases, and 8 bases lay outside the gene matches. This CDR3 is CASSTTGTGNEQYF. The CDR3 DNA reads TGTGCCAGTAGCACCACCGGGACAGGGAACGAGCAGTACTTC.

The CDR3 region is CASTRLTSQAETQYF. The CDR3 bases are TGTGCCAGCACCCGCCTCACTAGTCAAGCAGAGACCCAGTACTTC. V gene TRBV2 combines with J gene TRBJ2-5; D perhaps matches TRBD2 (5 bases). In germline, CDR1 is SNHLY, CDR2 FYNNEI. CDR3 size: 15 residues. The V and J ends lost 7 bases and 4 bases respectively, with 19 bases between them.

The V call is TRBV27, the J call TRBJ1-3, with 11 bases fitting TRBD1. The germline V gene has CDR1 MNHEY and CDR2 SMNVEV (reference sequence). Trimming took 6 bases from V and 8 from J; bases not matched to a gene: 6. There are 14 residues in the CDR3. CDR3 amino acids: CASSRTGGRDTIYF. Written as DNA, the CDR3 is TGTGCCAGCAGCCGGACAGGGGGCCGGGACACCATATATTTT.

The rearrangement joins TRBV7-8 to TRBJ2-1; 12 nucleotides align to TRBD2. This CDR3 is 15 amino acids long. V lost 7 bases and J lost 7; bases outside the gene matches: 8. CDR1 and CDR2 (germline): SGHVS, FQNEAQ. CDR3 residues: CASNFLAGGQNEQFF. DNA of the CDR3: TGTGCCAGCAACTTTCTAGCGGGGGGGCAAAATGAGCAGTTCTTC.

The V gene is TRBV3-1 (or the pseudogene TRBV3-2), the J gene TRBJ1-4; 8 positions match TRBD1. Trimming removed 6 bases from V and 2 bases from J; junction bases left unmatched: 5. The CDR3 has 15 amino acids. Germline V CDR1 and CDR2: LGHDT, YNNKEL (reference sequence). The chain's CDR3 is CASSRTGNTNEKLFF. DNA of the CDR3: TGTGCCAGCAGTAGGACAGGGAATACTAATGAAAAACTGTTTTTT.

The rearrangement joins TRBV7-4 to TRBJ1-1; a weak D match, TRBD1 (5 bases). The ends were cut back, 6 bases at V and 3 bases at J, with 23 bases in the middle. CDR3 length: 17 amino acids. The germline CDR1 and CDR2 sequences are SGHVT and SQSDAQ. CDR3 nucleotide sequence: TGTGCCAGCAGATCCCTCATCCACCGGGGGAAGGACACTGAAGCTTTCTTT. Residues: CASRSLIHRGKDTEAFF.

There are many counts of this clone. The chain carries TRBV4-1 and TRBJ1-3; the D is unclear. There are 13 residues in the CDR3. Germline V gene data show CDR1 as MGHRA and CDR2 as YSYEKL. Trimming took 2 bases from V and 2 from J, leaving 4 bases between them. The CDR3 here is CASSQSAGNTIYF. The CDR3 DNA sequence: TGCGCCAGCAGCCAATCTGCTGGAAACACCATATATTTT.

The V gene is TRBV6-6, the J gene TRBJ1-3; D unresolved. Germline values: CDR1 MNHNY, CDR2 SVGAGI (reference sequence). The CDR3 is made up of 12 amino acids. V lost 6 bases, J lost 4 bases, and 7 bases lay in between. CDR3 in amino acids: CASSTLGNTIYF. CDR3 DNA sequence: TGTGCCAGCAGCACTCTAGGAAACACCATATATTTT.

Concerning this clone: Other DNA sequences in the same sample also yield this CDR3. This sequence joins TRBV12-3 or TRBV12-4 and TRBJ1-1, with 7 nucleotides matching TRBD1. Trimming at V came to 6 bases and at J to 4 bases, leaving 2 bases not matched to a gene. CDR3 length: 12 residues. The CDR3 loop reads CASRPGGTEAFF. The CDR3 DNA follows: TGTGCCAGCAGACCAGGGGGCACTGAAGCTTTCTTT.

This sequence joins TRBV27 and TRBJ1-2, with 9 bases that match TRBD1. Trimming removed 2 bases from V and 8 bases from J; junction bases left unmatched: 3. The CDR3 is 13 amino acids. Germline V lookup: CDR1 MNHEY, CDR2 SMNVEV (reference sequence). CDR3 region: CASSLRDRAGYTF. In nucleotides, the CDR3 is TGTGCCAGCAGTTTACGGGACAGGGCCGGCTACACCTTC.

The chain combines TRBV28 with TRBJ1-4; tentative D call: TRBD1 (5 bases). Germline V CDR1 and CDR2: MDHEN, SYDVKM. The CDR3 totals 16 residues. The ends were cut back, 4 bases at V and 0 bases at J, with 12 bases in the middle. In DNA, the CDR3 is TGTGCCAGCAGTTCCCGACAGCGTCCAACTAATGAAAAACTGTTTTTT. Translated: CASSSRQRPTNEKLFF. Filled out from reference TRBV28 and TRBJ1-4, the complete variable domain reads DVKVTQSSRYLVKRTGEKVFLECVQDMDHENMFWYRQDPGLGLRLIYFSYDVKMKEKGDIPEGYSVSREKKERFSLILESASTNQTSMYLCASSSRQRPTNEKLFFGSGTQLSVL.

The chain combines TRBV10-2 with TRBJ1-1; D is ambiguous. CDR1 is WSHSY and CDR2 is SAAADI in the germline V gene. Trimming shortened V by 6 bases and J by 5 bases, and 16 bases separated the two germline ends. The CDR3 loop spans 14 amino acids. CDR3 nucleotides: TGCGCCAGCAGGAAGGGAGAAGGAAGAACTGAAGCTTTCTTT. It codes for CASRKGEGRTEAFF.

The chain joins TRBV11-3 to TRBJ2-5; TRBD1 agrees at 9 bases. The CDR3 has 16 amino acids. J gave up 5 bases and V 5 bases, and 12 bases lay outside the gene matches. Germline assignment: CDR1 SGHNT and CDR2 YENEEA. In DNA, the CDR3 is TGTGCCAGCAGCCACGTACAGGGGGCGCGGGAGGAGACCCAGTACTTC. It translates to CASSHVQGAREETQYF.

In nucleotides, the CDR3 is TGTGCCACCAGTGGCCCAGATAATGAAAAACTGTTTTTT. Protein product: CATSGPDNEKLFF. The V and J genes are TRBV24-1 and TRBJ1-4, with D hard to call. V lost 5 bases and J lost 4, with 7 bases in between. There are 13 residues in the CDR3. Germline loops: CDR1 KGHDR, CDR2 SFDVKD.

The V and J genes are TRBV24-1 and TRBJ1-2; TRBD1 matches 12 bases. CDR1 and CDR2 (germline): KGHDR, SFDVKD. The trim removed 4 bases at V and 2 bases at J, leaving 13 bases unmatched. The CDR3 is 19 amino acids. The CDR3 coding sequence is TGTGCCACCAGTGAAACCGGGACAGGGGGCGCAGGGGAAAACTATGGCTACACCTTC. Its protein is CATSETGTGGAGENYGYTF.

The gene calls are TRBV6-5 and TRBJ1-5, with D unresolved. The CDR3 has 13 residues. Germline V gene data show CDR1 as MNHEY and CDR2 as SVGAGI. The CDR3 sequence: CAAAAGGNQPQHF. The CDR3 DNA follows: TGTGCAGCGGCCGCTGGGGGCAATCAGCCCCAGCATTTT.

This clone was counted between two and nine times. The chain couples TRBV5-5 to TRBJ2-3; D may be TRBD1 (6 bases). This CDR3 region has 14 residues. In germline, CDR1 is SGHKS, CDR2 YYEKEE (reference sequence). V was trimmed by 6 bases and J by 1 base, leaving 12 bases between them. CDR3 region: CASTGTSRTDTQYF. For the CDR3, the DNA is TGTGCCAGCACCGGGACATCACGCACAGATACGCAGTATTTT.